The rows below give T cell receptor beta chains drawn from one sample of a study of control samples from healthy donors and cancer patients. Data came from immunoSEQ multiplex PCR; TCRdb stores just in-frame clones and leaves some out. The table includes 70,000 or so clones, 85% to 95% detected once. Sample: blood. The receptors originated from a woman between 35 and 50 years old in good health. Each CDR3 is given with its conserved first and last residue. The order of the fields is D gene, V gene, clone size, J gene, CDR3 DNA, CDR3 protein. D genes are given only for firm matches. Not all rows give a size; the values are once, few, many and, for expanded clones, a class.

>.|TRBV6-2/TRBV6-3|.|TRBJ2-7
TGTGCCAGCAGTCCCCCACGAGGCGGATACGAGCAGTACTTC
CASSPPRGGYEQYF
>.|TRBV28|once|TRBJ1-2
TGTGGTTCAGCCCCAGTAAGCACGGACTATGGCTACACCTTC
CGSAPVSTDYGYTF
>TRBD1|TRBV7-2|.|TRBJ2-7
TGTGCCAGCAGCACGAGGGACAGCACCTACGAGCAGTACTTC
CASSTRDSTYEQYF
>.|TRBV9|.|TRBJ1-5
TGTGCCAGCAGCCTCGGGCAAAACCAGCCCCAGCATTTT
CASSLGQNQPQHF
>TRBD2|TRBV11-2|.|TRBJ2-1
TGTGCCAGCAGCTTAGGTCTAGCGGGAGGCAATGAGCAGTTCTTC
CASSLGLAGGNEQFF
>.|TRBV7-2|.|TRBJ2-1
TGTGCCAGCAGCTCATTACACCACAGGGTAACGTTCTTC
CASSSLHHRVTFF
>.|TRBV5-1|.|TRBJ2-5
TGCGCCAGCAGCCAAGACGGGTACCAAGAGACCCAGTACTTC
CASSQDGYQETQYF
>.|TRBV6-1|.|TRBJ2-5
TGTGCCAGCAGTGAAGCGGCAGGTAGCCAAGAGACCCAGTACTTC
CASSEAAGSQETQYF
>TRBD1|TRBV3-1/TRBV3-2|.|TRBJ1-1
TGTGCCAGCAGCCCCCAGGGGGACACTGAAGCTTTCTTT
CASSPQGDTEAFF
>.|TRBV19|once|TRBJ1-1
TGTGCCAGTGGTACATTGACAGGATCGAACACTGAAGCTTTCTTT
CASGTLTGSNTEAFF
>.|TRBV6-5|.|TRBJ1-2
TGTGCCAGCAGTTACTCGACGGGATTCTATGGCTACACCTTC
CASSYSTGFYGYTF
>.|TRBV3-1/TRBV3-2|.|TRBJ2-5
TGTGCCAGCAGCCAAAGGGGGGCGGGAGAGACCCAGTACTTC
CASSQRGAGETQYF
>.|TRBV9|.|TRBJ1-5
TGTGCCAGCAGCGCCAACGGACAAGGCAATCAGCCCCAGCATTTT
CASSANGQGNQPQHF
>.|TRBV19|.|TRBJ2-2
TGTGCCAGTAGTATCAAGGGGGGGACCGCACGAGTCGGGGAGCTGTTTTTT
CASSIKGGTARVGELFF
>TRBD2|TRBV10-2|.|TRBJ2-3
TGCGCCAGCAGTCAGACTAGCGGGAGGGGCACAGATACGCAGTATTTT
CASSQTSGRGTDTQYF
>TRBD2|TRBV19|.|TRBJ2-1
TGTGCCAGTAGTAGGACTAGCGGGGGGGCCAATGAGCAGTTCTTC
CASSRTSGGANEQFF
>TRBD2|TRBV7-6|.|TRBJ2-3
TGTGCCAGCAGCATACTAGCGGGGGGCACAGATACGCAGTATTTT
CASSILAGGTDTQYF
>TRBD2|TRBV2|.|TRBJ2-3
TGTGCCAACCAACTAGCGGCGGGGGAGGCTACGCAGTATTTT
CANQLAAGEATQYF
>.|TRBV7-8|.|TRBJ2-1
TGTGCCAGCAGCCTCACGGGGGACATTAGGGGCAATGAGCAGTTCTTC
CASSLTGDIRGNEQFF
>.|TRBV21-1|.|TRBJ2-3
TGTGCCAGCAGCAAAGCGCCATCAGGGCCGTGGACTAGCACAGATACGCAGTATTTT
CASSKAPSGPWTSTDTQYF
>.|TRBV7-6|.|TRBJ2-7
TGTGCCAGCAGCTTAGGGGGTAAAGGATACGAGCAGTACTTC
CASSLGGKGYEQYF
>.|TRBV7-3|.|TRBJ1-1
TGTGCCAGCAGCCCCCAGGGCAACACTGAAGCTTTCTTT
CASSPQGNTEAFF
>TRBD1|TRBV24-1|.|TRBJ2-5
TGTGCCACCAGTGACCCAAGACAGGGGATGTGGCAAGAGACCCAGTACTTC
CATSDPRQGMWQETQYF
>TRBD1|TRBV27|.|TRBJ1-1
TGTGCCAGCAGTTCGTTCAACAGGGGGGATACTGAAGCTTTCTTT
CASSSFNRGDTEAFF
>TRBD1|TRBV4-1|.|TRBJ2-7
TGCGCCAGCAGCCAAGAGGCCGGGACAGGGGGCTACGAGCAGTACTTC
CASSQEAGTGGYEQYF
>TRBD1|TRBV5-1|few|TRBJ2-7
TGCGCCAGCAGGCTTGGACAGGGGATCCACTCCTACGAGCAGTACTTC
CASRLGQGIHSYEQYF
>.|TRBV6-2/TRBV6-3|.|TRBJ1-2
TGTGCCAGCAGTTACTCGAGTGGGGGTGCGGATGGCTACACCTTC
CASSYSSGGADGYTF
>.|TRBV6-5|once|TRBJ1-4
TGTGCCAGCAAACCCGCAACTAATGAAAAACTGTTTTTT
CASKPATNEKLFF
>.|TRBV9|.|TRBJ2-3
TGTGCCAGCAGCCTCGGGTGGGACGATACGCAGTATTTT
CASSLGWDDTQYF
>.|TRBV7-9|.|TRBJ2-5
TGTGCCAGCAGCCGTCCGGGACTTCGAGAGACCCAGTACTTC
CASSRPGLRETQYF
>.|TRBV24-1|.|TRBJ2-1
TGTGCCACCAGTGATTCGGGCAGGGGCAATGAGCAGTTCTTC
CATSDSGRGNEQFF
>TRBD1|TRBV12-3/TRBV12-4|.|TRBJ1-4
TGTGCCAGCAGTGCTCAGGGGGCGGAAAAACTGTTTTTT
CASSAQGAEKLFF
>.|TRBV5-1|.|TRBJ1-5
TGCGCCAGCAGCTTAGACCAGGGGAGCAATCAGCCCCAGCATTTT
CASSLDQGSNQPQHF
>.|TRBV10-1|.|TRBJ2-2
TGCGCCAGCAGCGCGGGACTTTCGAACACCGGGGAGCTGTTTTTT
CASSAGLSNTGELFF
>.|TRBV6-5|.|TRBJ1-3
TGTGCCAGCAGTTACTCGTTTACTGGAAACACCATATATTTT
CASSYSFTGNTIYF
>.|TRBV5-8|.|TRBJ2-7
TGTGCCAGGAGCCGGGGCCGGGGCAACGAGCAGTACTTC
CARSRGRGNEQYF
>.|TRBV5-6|few|TRBJ1-5
TGTGCCAGCAGCTTGGAGGCGGCAAGAAATCAGCCCCAGCATTTT
CASSLEAARNQPQHF
>.|TRBV29-1|.|TRBJ1-3
TGCAGCGTTGGAAGTGGAAACACCATATATTTT
CSVGSGNTIYF
>.|TRBV3-1/TRBV3-2|.|TRBJ1-6
TGTGCCAGCAGCCAAGATCCCGGGAGAACCTATAATTCACCCCTCCACTTT
CASSQDPGRTYNSPLHF
>.|TRBV27|.|TRBJ1-2
TGTGCCAGCAGTTCCCAACAAGGGAAGATCTATGGCTACACCTTC
CASSSQQGKIYGYTF
>TRBD1|TRBV19|.|TRBJ1-5
TGTGCCAGTAATGGACAGGGGGAGAGTCAGCCCCAGCATTTT
CASNGQGESQPQHF
>TRBD1|TRBV29-1|.|TRBJ1-3
TGCAGCGTGACCGGACAGGCCTATGGAAACACCATATATTTT
CSVTGQAYGNTIYF
>.|TRBV7-2|.|TRBJ2-2
TGTGCCAGCAGCTTAGACGGGAGAAGGACCGGGGAGCTGTTTTTT
CASSLDGRRTGELFF
>TRBD1|TRBV6-5|.|TRBJ1-5
TGTGCCAGCAAACGTACAGGGGGTGGACAGCCCCAGCATTTT
CASKRTGGGQPQHF
>.|TRBV5-4|.|TRBJ2-3
TGTGCCAGCAGCTTGGTGGGAACTAGCACAGATACGCAGTATTTT
CASSLVGTSTDTQYF
>TRBD1|TRBV5-1|.|TRBJ2-7
TGCGCCAGCAGTCCCATTGGGACAGGAGCGCGGGAGCAGTACTTC
CASSPIGTGAREQYF
>.|TRBV14|.|TRBJ1-2
TGTGCCAGCAGCCAGGCAGCCCGAGGCTACACCTTC
CASSQAARGYTF
>.|TRBV5-1|.|TRBJ1-1
TGCGCCAGCAGCTTGGATGGGATGAACACTGAAGCTTTCTTT
CASSLDGMNTEAFF
>.|TRBV30|once|TRBJ1-2
TGTGCCTGGAGTTATAACATGTACTATGGCTACACCTTC
CAWSYNMYYGYTF
>.|TRBV7-8|.|TRBJ2-7
TGTGCCAGCAGCTTAGTGGCAGGGGGGGGTTACGAGCAGTACTTC
CASSLVAGGGYEQYF
>.|TRBV5-1|.|TRBJ1-3
TGCGCCAGCAGCTTACAGGTCTCTGGAAACACCATATATTTT
CASSLQVSGNTIYF
>.|TRBV10-3|.|TRBJ1-6
TGTGCCATCAGTGGCAAGGGAGATACTAATTCACCCCTCCACTTT
CAISGKGDTNSPLHF
>.|TRBV7-9|.|TRBJ1-1
TGTGCCAGCAGCTTTACAGTGAACACTGAAGCTTTCTTT
CASSFTVNTEAFF